The 27 T cell receptor beta chains below all came from one sample that was sequenced in a study of CD8 T cells in Susac syndrome. RNA in amounts of about 0.45 to 1 ug was reverse transcribed with random hexamers. TCRdb fed the immunoSEQ multiplex PCR reads into MiXCR, producing one record per CDR3 protein. The sample lists more than 200,000 distinct CDR3 sequences; around 93% were seen once. Specimen: CD4+ T cells from PBMCs. All receptors come from a human donor with multiple sclerosis.

This rearrangement joins TRBV7-9 to TRBJ2-3; D is unclear. The V end lost 4 bases, the J end lost 1 base, and 12 bases lay between the germline ends. CDR3 size: 15 residues. CDR1 and CDR2 (germline): SEHNR, FQNEAQ (reference sequence). The CDR3 is CASSSPKGRTDTQYF. For the CDR3, the DNA is TGTGCCAGCAGCTCCCCGAAGGGCCGCACAGATACGCAGTATTTT.

The J gene is TRBJ1-2, the V gene TRBV30, with D possibly matching TRBD1 (5 bases). CDR1 is GTSNPN and CDR2 is SVGIG in the germline V gene (reference sequence). This CDR3 contains 13 residues. V was clipped by 0 bases and J by 7 bases, with 12 bases between them. The CDR3 sequence is CAWSVSQGGGYTF. CDR3 in DNA: TGTGCCTGGAGTGTATCTCAGGGAGGTGGCTACACCTTC.

The V gene is TRBV9, the J gene TRBJ2-2; D remains unclear. From germline, CDR1 is SGDLS and CDR2 YYNGEE. Between the trimmed V and J ends, which lost 3 bases and 8 bases, there was a span of 17 bases. This CDR3 contains 15 residues. CDR3 in amino acids: CASSATPVWSGELFF. In DNA form, the CDR3 reads TGTGCCAGCAGCGCAACCCCCGTATGGTCTGGGGAGCTGTTTTTT. Full variable domain (remainder filled in from reference TRBV9 and TRBJ2-2): DSGVTQTPKHLITATGQRVTLRCSPRSGDLSVYWYQQSLDQGLQFLIQYYNGEERAKGNILERFSAQQFPDLHSELNLSSLELGDSALYFCASSATPVWSGELFFGEGSRLTVL.

The chain employs TRBV14 and TRBJ1-6; the D gene is possibly TRBD1 (5 bases). V lost 4 bases and J 0 bases, leaving 13 bases between the germline ends. Germline-derived CDR1 and CDR2 are SGHDN and FVKESK. The CDR3 contains 17 residues. For the CDR3, the DNA is TGTGCCAGCAGCCTTCTACGGGGGAGCTCCTATAATTCACCCCTCCACTTT. Encoded protein: CASSLLRGSSYNSPLHF.

The chain employs TRBV4-2 and TRBJ2-1; the match to TRBD2 covers 9 bases. CDR1 is LGHNA and CDR2 is YNFKEQ in the germline V gene. V gave up 0 bases and J gave up 8 bases; unmatched junction bases: 14. The length of the CDR3 is 18 residues. The CDR3 region is CASSQEAGTIAGVDEQFF. In nucleotides, the CDR3 is TGTGCCAGCAGCCAAGAAGCGGGGACCATAGCGGGAGTCGATGAGCAGTTCTTC.

The chain recombines TRBV29-1 with TRBJ2-5; possible D gene TRBD1, 5 bases. The CDR3 sequence is 12 residues long. The ends were cut back, 5 bases at V and 1 base at J, with 8 bases in the middle. Germline V gene sequence: CDR1 SQVTM, CDR2 ANQGSEA. CDR3 in DNA: TGCAGCGTTACGACAGCCCAAGAGACCCAGTACTTC. Translated: CSVTTAQETQYF.

This rearrangement joins TRBV12-3 or TRBV12-4 to TRBJ2-7, with TRBD1 matching over 11 bases. The junction had 6 bases not matched to a gene; V was cut back by 5 bases and J by 0 bases. CDR3 length equals 16 residues. The DNA for the CDR3 is TGTGCCAGCAGTCGATATGGGACAGGGGGCTCCTACGAGCAGTACTTC. Its translation: CASSRYGTGGSYEQYF.

The CDR3 coding sequence is TGCGCCAGCAGCTTGGATCCTCGTTTCAAGAACACCGGGGAGCTGTTTTTT. Its protein product is CASSLDPRFKNTGELFF. The J gene is TRBJ2-2, the V gene TRBV5-1, with D hard to call. This CDR3 comprises 17 residues. V lost 0 bases, J lost 1 base, and 13 bases lay in between. CDR1 is SGHRS and CDR2 is YFSETQ in the germline V gene.

The chain is built from TRBV28 and TRBJ2-7, with D perhaps TRBD1 or TRBD2 (5 bases each). There are 16 residues in the CDR3. Germline values: CDR1 MDHEN, CDR2 SYDVKM. Trimming cost V 3 bases and J 2 bases, with 17 bases left between them. The CDR3 DNA reads TGTGCCAGCAGTTTTATGGGACCCCAAAGCCCCTACGAGCAGTACTTC. Amino acid sequence: CASSFMGPQSPYEQYF.

This chain connects TRBV30 to TRBJ1-1, with TRBD1 matching 7 bases. V was clipped by 1 base and J by 3 bases; unmatched bases: 5. The length of the CDR3 is 14 residues. Germline V CDR1 and CDR2: GTSNPN, SVGIG (reference sequence). This chain's CDR3 is CAWSEARGDTEAFF. CDR3 in DNA: TGTGCCTGGAGTGAGGCCAGGGGGGACACTGAAGCTTTCTTT.

This chain connects TRBV2 to TRBJ1-5; possible D gene TRBD1, 5 bases. Per germline, CDR1 SNHLY and CDR2 FYNNEI. This CDR3 region has 13 residues. The V end was cut by 5 bases, the J end by 5 bases, with 10 bases between. CDR3 sequence reads: CASSIRGDQPQHF. In nucleotides, the CDR3 is TGTGCCAGCAGTATAAGGGGAGATCAGCCCCAGCATTTT. Based on the CDR3 plus reference TRBV2 and TRBJ1-5, the full variable domain is EPEVTQTPSHQVTQMGQEVILRCVPISNHLYFYWYRQILGQKVEFLVSFYNNEISEKSEIFDDQFSVERPDGSNFTLKIRSTKLEDSAMYFCASSIRGDQPQHFGDGTRLSIL.

The rearrangement links TRBV19 to TRBJ2-5; D might be TRBD2 (7 bases). The CDR3 has 15 residues. V dropped 5 bases and J dropped 5 bases, with 18 bases sitting between them. The germline CDR1 and CDR2 sequences are LNHDA and SQIVND (reference sequence). CDR3 sequence reads: CASSPGGRVPETQYF. The CDR3 DNA follows: TGTGCCAGTAGTCCCGGGGGGCGGGTGCCCGAGACCCAGTACTTC.

The chain has TRBV30 and TRBJ1-1; D might be TRBD1 (5 bases). The CDR3 extends over 12 amino acids. V was clipped by 2 bases and J by 8 bases, with 12 bases between them. Germline CDR1 is GTSNPN and CDR2 is SVGIG (reference sequence). CDR3: CAWSIRGSEAFF. DNA for the CDR3: TGTGCCTGGAGTATTCGGGGCTCCGAAGCTTTCTTT.

This chain links TRBV5-6 with TRBJ2-7; 8 bases match TRBD2. From germline, CDR1 is SGHDT and CDR2 YYEEEE. The junction had 11 bases not matched to a gene; V was cut back by 0 bases and J by 6 bases. The CDR3 is 16 amino acids. DNA for the CDR3: TGTGCCAGCAGCTTGGCCGGAGGGGCGGGGGGCACCGAGCAGTACTTC. This translates into CASSLAGGAGGTEQYF. The complete variable domain, with remaining parts taken from reference TRBV5-6 and TRBJ2-7, reads DAGVTQSPTHLIKTRGQQVTLRCSPKSGHDTVSWYQQALGQGPQFIFQYYEEEERQRGNFPDRFSGHQFPNYSSELNVNALLLGDSALYLCASSLAGGAGGTEQYFGPGTRLTVT.

The CDR3 protein is CASSSPWGAEAFF. The CDR3 nucleotides read TGTGCCAGCAGCTCGCCGTGGGGGGCTGAAGCTTTCTTT. J is TRBJ1-1 and V is TRBV7-9, with a tentative D call TRBD1 (5 bases). The germline gives CDR1 SEHNR, CDR2 FQNEAQ (reference sequence). The CDR3 is made up of 13 amino acids. The V end was cut by 4 bases, the J end by 6 bases, with 12 bases between. Looking up the rest from reference TRBV7-9 and TRBJ1-1 gives the full variable domain: DTGVSQNPRHKITKRGQNVTFRCDPISEHNRLYWYRQTLGQGPEFLTYFQNEAQLEKSRLLSDRFSAERPKGSFSTLEIQRTEQGDSAMYLCASSSPWGAEAFFGQGTRLTVV.

This chain uses TRBV29-1 with TRBJ2-3; tentative D call: TRBD2 (6 bases). The germline V gene encodes CDR1 SQVTM and CDR2 ANQGSEA. CDR3 size: 16 residues. Trimming shortened V by 2 bases and J by 3 bases, and 18 bases separated the two germline ends. The CDR3 sequence: CSVETEGGIRTDTQYF. The CDR3 DNA is TGCAGCGTTGAAACGGAGGGCGGGATCCGGACAGATACGCAGTATTTT.

With respect to this clonotype: The limits of the CDR3 on the DNA are not certain, so only TCRdb's listed CDR3 is given. V is TRBV6-2 or TRBV6-3 and J is TRBJ2-3; the table's D gene call, TRBD1, was not cross checked with the DNA. Including both end residues, the CDR3 is 16 amino acids long. The germline V gene encodes CDR1 MNHEY and CDR2 SVGEGT. The chain's CDR3 is CASSFGPGLGSDTQYF.

In its sample, this clonotype was seen once. The V call is TRBV6-4, the J call TRBJ2-2, with unresolved D. Deletions cut 6 bases from V and 7 bases from J, with 0 bases between. Germline V lookup: CDR1 MRHNA, CDR2 SNTAGT. This CDR3 has 9 residues. CDR3 residues: CASSGELFF. For the CDR3, the DNA is TGTGCCAGCAGCGGGGAGCTGTTTTTT.

The rearrangement joins TRBV29-1 to TRBJ1-1, with D uncertain. The V and J ends lost 2 bases and 5 bases respectively, with 0 bases between them. The CDR3 is 9 amino acids. Germline V gene sequence: CDR1 SQVTM, CDR2 ANQGSEA. The CDR3 protein is CSVETEAFF. The DNA of the CDR3 is TGCAGCGTTGAAACTGAAGCTTTCTTT.

CDR3 nucleotide sequence: TGTGCCAGCAGCCCCCGGCGGACTAGCGGGCCCCTCTACGAGCAGTACGTC. Protein: CASSPRRTSGPLYEQYV. This chain uses TRBV7-3 with TRBJ2-7, with 11 bases aligning to TRBD2. The germline CDR1 and CDR2 sequences are SGHTA and FQGTGA. The CDR3 loop spans 17 amino acids. Unmatched junction bases numbered 12, after V lost 5 bases and J lost 3 bases.

The chain combines TRBV20-1 with TRBJ2-7; TRBD2 agrees at 8 bases. CDR1 is DFQATT, CDR2 SNEGSKA, per germline (reference sequence). CDR3 length: 15 amino acids. Trimming cost V 3 bases and J 2 bases; bases outside gene matches: 9. The CDR3, as DNA: TGCAGTGCTAGTTGGGCTAGCGGGTCCCCCTACGAGCAGTACTTC. Translation: CSASWASGSPYEQYF.

The chain carries TRBV20-1 and TRBJ2-1; D may be TRBD1 or TRBD2 (5 bases each). V was trimmed by 1 base and J by 6 bases, leaving 13 bases between them. CDR1 and CDR2 (germline): DFQATT, SNEGSKA (reference sequence). CDR3 size: 14 residues. CDR3 nucleotides: TGCAGTGCTAGAGGAGTATTCGGGGCCAATGAGCAGTTCTTC. It codes for CSARGVFGANEQFF.

J is TRBJ2-7 and V is TRBV30; D ambiguous. Germline-derived CDR1 and CDR2 are GTSNPN and SVGIG (reference sequence). CDR3 size: 10 residues. V was shortened by 3 bases and J by 6 bases, with 6 bases between the two germline ends. The CDR3 DNA follows: TGTGCCTGGAGCCATACCGAGCAGTACGTC. It encodes CAWSHTEQYV.

The chain combines TRBV15 with TRBJ2-7, with 11 bases matching TRBD1. This CDR3 region has 16 residues. With 0 bases clipped from V and 9 bases from J, the junction kept 10 bases outside the gene matches. Germline-derived CDR1 and CDR2 are LNHNV and YYDKDF (reference sequence). This chain's CDR3 is CATSRDSGTGGTGQYF. DNA of the CDR3: TGTGCCACCAGCAGAGATTCGGGGACAGGGGGAACTGGGCAGTACTTC.

The rearrangement links TRBV7-2 to TRBJ2-5; perhaps TRBD1 as D (6 bases). The CDR3 loop spans 16 amino acids. Trimming removed 5 bases from V and 7 bases from J, with 23 bases in between. The germline V gene has CDR1 SGHTA and CDR2 FQGNSA. The CDR3: CASSPVGGGQPWTQYF. CDR3 nucleotides: TGTGCCAGCAGCCCAGTCGGAGGCGGACAGCCTTGGACCCAGTACTTC.

This chain joins TRBV5-1 and TRBJ2-1, with 9 bases matching TRBD1. Unmatched junction bases numbered 8, after V lost 1 base and J lost 6 bases. Germline CDR1 and CDR2: SGHRS and YFSETQ. The CDR3 sequence is 16 residues long. CDR3 region: CASSLNTGTGFNEQFF. The CDR3 DNA reads TGCGCCAGCAGCTTGAATACCGGGACAGGGTTCAATGAGCAGTTCTTC.

The rearrangement joins TRBV2 to TRBJ1-5, with TRBD1 as a possible D gene (5 bases). Germline assignment: CDR1 SNHLY and CDR2 FYNNEI. The CDR3 length is 13 residues. V was trimmed by 10 bases and J by 6 bases, leaving 16 bases between them. The CDR3 DNA sequence: TGTGCCACCTCGGCGGGGCGGAGTCAGCCCCAGCATTTT. This translates into CATSAGRSQPQHF.